The following is a T cell receptor (beta chain) sequence with its context. The study ran its PCR with 60 Vbeta and 13 Jbeta primers. Clones were sequenced by immunoSEQ multiplex PCR, and TCRdb holds only the in-frame ones, with some missing. The sample consists of approximately 60,000 clones, 65% to 90% of them appearing once. CDR3 length equals 15 residues. Germline V gene sequence: CDR1 SEHNR, CDR2 FQNEAQ (reference sequence). V was pared by 0 bases and J by 1 base, with 1 base of the junction left unmatched. These data come from a study of cytomegalovirus exposure and HLA in healthy donors. This clonotype originated in a man younger than 45 in good health and CMV-seronegative. The rearrangement joins TRBV7-9 to TRBJ2-3, with TRBD2 matching 7 bases. Material: PBMCs. The CDR3 sequence: CASSLAAGGTDTQYF. CDR3 nucleotide sequence: TGTGCCAGCAGCTTAGCGGCGGGGGGCACAGATACGCAGTATTTT.